In this sample, the clone carrying this T cell receptor beta chain turned up a few times. This sample is drawn from a study of cytomegalovirus exposure and HLA in healthy donors. The CDR3 sequence is 11 residues long. V was pared by 5 bases and J by 4 bases, with 5 bases between. Germline CDR1 reads MNHEY; CDR2 reads SMNVEV (reference sequence). Amplification used 60 Vbeta primers and 13 Jbeta primers. Libraries were prepared by immunoSEQ multiplex PCR; TCRdb keeps only in-frame clonotypes and omits some of them. The table lists around 120,000 clones, about 80% of them singletons. The sequenced sample was PBMCs. The rearrangement joins TRBV27 to TRBJ1-1; D uncertain. The receptor's source is a human donor in good health. The DNA for the CDR3 is TGTGCCAGCAGTACTGGCACTGAAGCTTTCTTT. Translation: CASSTGTEAFF.